This T cell receptor (beta chain) is drawn from a study of CD8 T cells in ankylosing spondylitis (dated by TCRdb to the late 2010s). Regarding the complete study: The study set out to find disease-linked TCR variants by profiling T cell receptor beta repertoires in ankylosing spondylitis patients and healthy donors. The full study cohort comprised some 27 ankylosing spondylitis patients and roughly 110 healthy donors. Peripheral blood was sampled, and synovial fluid was also collected from ankylosing spondylitis patients.

Study-level results and caveats: Some TCR beta motif variants had previously been reported in synovial fluid and blood of reactive arthritis patients, which suggested common disease-initiation mechanisms. The disease-linked clones showed a CD8+ phenotype and occurred at relatively low frequencies in peripheral blood. Blood from ankylosing spondylitis patients appeared to be characterized by a TCR beta motif composed of 7 to 9 highly homologous amino acid variants. Significant enrichment of the disease-linked clones was reported in matched synovial fluid samples from ankylosing spondylitis patients.

At the junction V is shortened by 2 bases and J by 4 bases, with 7 bases in between. Including cysteine and phenylalanine, the CDR3 has 13 amino acids. This entry keeps only the CDR3 DNA: 39 bases, framed from base 1. From the germline V gene, CDR1 is SGHDT and CDR2 is YYEEEE. In its sample, this clonotype was seen many times. Its antigen is not yet known. One base away there is no much larger clone; base qualities are not given. Sequencing used an Illumina HiSeq 2500. Quantitative 5'-RACE with molecular barcodes was used to prepare TCR beta libraries. The authors processed their data as follows. A new computational method based on a probabilistic model of VDJ rearrangement was used to identify disease-linked TCR variants. The raw public reads went through TCRdb reprocessing: fastp at Q25, MiXCR clone calling, in-frame beta chains kept. Rows matching on CDR3 protein sequence are summarized as one entry with the most common DNA and genes. TCRdb's processing, not the authors' own work, is the source of the V and J calls. Within this sample are around 210,000 distinct CDR3 sequences, with approximately 8.4% of them counted one time only. Around 4.4% of the sample rests with the top ten.

The sequencing sample was made of blood, either unsorted or a sorted T cell fraction (not recorded which). This chain joins TRBV5-6 to TRBJ2-1; TRBD1 is a possible D gene, resting on 6 matching bases. This TCR derives from a female donor with ankylosing spondylitis or in good health (not recorded which). The nucleotide sequence reads as follows: TGTGCCAGCAGCTTCGACAGGTACAATGAGCAGTTCTTC. Its translation is CASSFDRYNEQFF. The full variable domain, completed from the reference TRBV5-6 and TRBJ2-1 proteins outside the CDR3, reads DAGVTQSPTHLIKTRGQQVTLRCSPKSGHDTVSWYQQALGQGPQFIFQYYEEEERQRGNFPDRFSGHQFPNYSSELNVNALLLGDSALYLCASSFDRYNEQFFGPGTRLTVL.